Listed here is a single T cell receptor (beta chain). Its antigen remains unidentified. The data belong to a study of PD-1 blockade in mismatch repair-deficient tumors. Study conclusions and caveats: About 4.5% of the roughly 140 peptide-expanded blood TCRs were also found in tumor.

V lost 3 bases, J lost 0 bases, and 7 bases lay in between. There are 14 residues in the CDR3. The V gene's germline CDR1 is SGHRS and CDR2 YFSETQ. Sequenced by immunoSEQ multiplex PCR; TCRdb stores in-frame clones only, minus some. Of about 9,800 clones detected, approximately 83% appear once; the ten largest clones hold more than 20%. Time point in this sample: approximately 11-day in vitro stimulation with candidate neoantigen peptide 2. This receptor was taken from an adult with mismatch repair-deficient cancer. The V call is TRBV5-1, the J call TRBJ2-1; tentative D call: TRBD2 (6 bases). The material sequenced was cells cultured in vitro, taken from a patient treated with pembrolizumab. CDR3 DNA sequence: TGCGCCAGCAGCTACGGGAGCTCCTACAATGAGCAGTTCTTC. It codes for CASSYGSSYNEQFF.